The 20 T cell receptor beta chains below come from one sample, sequenced in a study of blood T cell repertoires in COVID-19. Assay used: immunoSEQ multiplex PCR; TCRdb lists only in-frame clones, some missing. The table includes 250,000 to 350,000 clones, about 88% detected once. The sequenced sample was peripheral blood. These receptor sequences come from a woman aged 55-75 years with acute or convalescent COVID-19.

The chain links TRBV28 to TRBJ1-3; tentative D call: TRBD1 (6 bases). Germline V gives CDR1 MDHEN, CDR2 SYDVKM. The CDR3 has 14 amino acids. V dropped 7 bases and J dropped 2 bases, with 12 bases sitting between them. CDR3 residues: CASIPGTTGNTIYF. CDR3 sequence (DNA): TGTGCCAGCATCCCTGGGACAACTGGAAACACCATATATTTT.

The chain employs TRBV7-2 and TRBJ2-5; 11 bases fit TRBD2. The CDR3 covers 15 residues. CDR1 is SGHTA, CDR2 FQGNSA, per germline. Germline trimming cut 1 base from V and 5 bases from J; bases unmatched to any gene: 3. This CDR3 is CASSLGTSGGETQYF. The CDR3 DNA reads TGTGCCAGCAGCTTAGGCACTAGCGGGGGTGAGACCCAGTACTTC. Full variable domain (outside the CDR3, taken from reference TRBV7-2 and TRBJ2-5): GAGVSQSPSNKVTEKGKDVELRCDPISGHTALYWYRQSLGQGLEFLIYFQGNSAPDKSGLPSDRFSAERTGGSVSTLTIQRTQQEDSAVYLCASSLGTSGGETQYFGPGTRLLVL.

The gene calls are TRBV19 and TRBJ2-3, with 12 nucleotides matching TRBD2. The CDR3 extends over 17 amino acids. Germline CDR1 and CDR2: LNHDA and SQIVND (reference sequence). Unmatched junction bases numbered 7, after V lost 4 bases and J lost 2 bases. The CDR3 reads CASSTRLAGASTDTQYF. For the CDR3, the DNA is TGTGCCAGTAGTACCCGACTAGCGGGGGCCTCCACAGATACGCAGTATTTT.

V usage is TRBV13 and J usage is TRBJ2-3; 11 nucleotides match TRBD2. The CDR3 sequence is 17 residues long. Losses at the gene ends were 7 bases for V and 5 bases for J; bases not matched to a gene: 14. Germline V lookup: CDR1 PRHDT, CDR2 FYEKMQ (reference sequence). The CDR3 DNA reads TGTGCCAGCACCCTAGGGGGTAGCGGGGGGGCGGAAGATACGCAGTATTTT. It encodes CASTLGGSGGAEDTQYF.

The J gene is TRBJ2-7, the V gene TRBV30; D call uncertain. The germline CDR1 and CDR2 sequences are GTSNPN and SVGIG (reference sequence). The CDR3 is 9 residues long. V lost 8 bases to trimming and J lost 4 bases, with 6 bases between them. This chain's CDR3 is CALEYEQYF. The CDR3 coding sequence is TGTGCCCTGGAGTACGAGCAGTACTTC.

J is TRBJ1-2 and V is TRBV5-4; D remains unclear. CDR3 size: 14 residues. Trimming removed 0 bases at V and 1 base at J, with 7 bases between. The V gene's germline CDR1 is SGHNT and CDR2 YYREEE (reference sequence). Here the CDR3 DNA reads TGTGCCAGCAGCTTGGAGTCTAGTAACTATGGCTACACCTTC. Protein product: CASSLESSNYGYTF.

The rearrangement joins TRBV24-1 to TRBJ1-1; the D is unclear. The V gene's germline CDR1 is KGHDR and CDR2 SFDVKD. The CDR3 sequence is 14 residues long. V lost 2 bases and J lost 2, with 8 bases in between. Here the CDR3 reads CATSDSGKNTEAFF. DNA for the CDR3: TGTGCCACCAGTGATTCCGGGAAAAACACTGAAGCTTTCTTT.

The V call is TRBV3-1 (or the pseudogene TRBV3-2), the J call TRBJ2-6; D is perhaps TRBD1 (6 bases). Germline CDR1 LGHDT, CDR2 YNNKEL (reference sequence). Trimming removed 4 bases from V and 0 bases from J, with 13 bases in between. This CDR3 contains 17 residues. In nucleotides, the CDR3 is TGTGCCAGCAGCCGCCGGGTACAGGGCTCTGGGGCCAACGTCCTGACTTTC. Translating it yields CASSRRVQGSGANVLTF.

The V call is TRBV7-3, the J call TRBJ2-1; D perhaps matches TRBD2 (6 bases). Trimming cost V 4 bases and J 6 bases, with 10 bases left between them. There are 13 residues in the CDR3. Germline V gene lookup returns CDR1 SGHTA and CDR2 FQGTGA. CDR3 in amino acids: CASSSGLSNEQFF. The CDR3, as DNA: TGTGCCAGCAGCTCGGGACTTTCCAATGAGCAGTTCTTC.

The rearrangement uses TRBV4-3 and TRBJ2-2; D gene unclear. This CDR3 has 17 amino acids. V dropped 4 bases and J dropped 0 bases, with 15 bases sitting between them. Germline V gene sequence: CDR1 LGHNA, CDR2 YSLEER. The CDR3 loop reads CASSPGVLIANTGELFF. As DNA, the CDR3 is TGCGCCAGCAGCCCCGGAGTTCTGATAGCGAACACCGGGGAGCTGTTTTTT.

The rearrangement links TRBV6-2 or TRBV6-3 to TRBJ2-7, with 12 nucleotides matching TRBD1. The J segment lost 7 bases and the V segment lost 2 bases, leaving 12 bases of the junction unmatched. The CDR3 extends over 17 amino acids. The germline gives CDR1 MNHEY, CDR2 SVGEGT. The DNA for the CDR3 is TGTGCCAGCAGTTACCACCCCCGGGACAGGGGGCATTGGGAGCAGTACTTC. This sequence encodes CASSYHPRDRGHWEQYF.

The CDR3 region has the DNA TGCACCAGCAGCCAAGGGGAAGCGGGCGGCATGTATTTT. This codes for CTSSQGEAGGMYF. The chain is built from TRBV1 and TRBJ2-3; the table's D call, TRBD2, was not checked against the DNA. TRBV1 is a recognized pseudogene. The CDR3 extends over 13 amino acids.

The chain uses TRBV27 and TRBJ2-7; 8 nucleotides line up with TRBD1. The CDR3 has 16 residues. J was trimmed by 0 bases and V by 5 bases; bases with no gene match: 9. Germline V gives CDR1 MNHEY, CDR2 SMNVEV (reference sequence). This CDR3 reads CASSPGQGSVSYEQYF. CDR3 coding DNA: TGTGCCAGCAGTCCCGGACAGGGTTCCGTCTCCTACGAGCAGTACTTC.

V and J are TRBV24-1 and TRBJ2-3; D may be TRBD2 (5 bases). This CDR3 region has 16 residues. The germline CDR1 and CDR2 sequences are KGHDR and SFDVKD. The ends were cut back, 0 bases at V and 0 bases at J, with 9 bases in the middle. The CDR3 DNA sequence: TGTGCCACCAGTGATTTGGCTAGCAGTAGCACAGATACGCAGTATTTT. It encodes CATSDLASSSTDTQYF.

With regard to this clone: At the DNA level, this CDR3 is encoded by other sequences in the same sample as well. V and J are TRBV20-1 and TRBJ1-4; the D is unclear. In germline, CDR1 is DFQATT, CDR2 SNEGSKA (reference sequence). The CDR3 runs to 11 residues. V was clipped by 1 base and J by 7 bases, with 4 bases between them. The CDR3 DNA is TGCAGTGCTAGAGGCGGTGAAAAACTGTTTTTT. Amino acids: CSARGGEKLFF.

The chain couples TRBV10-1 to TRBJ2-7; 7 positions match TRBD1. With 2 bases clipped from V and 0 bases from J, the junction kept 4 bases outside the gene matches. This CDR3 has 15 residues. CDR1 is WNHNN and CDR2 is SYGVQD in the germline V gene (reference sequence). CDR3 protein: CASSEEGQSSYEQYF. The CDR3 coding sequence is TGCGCCAGCAGTGAGGAGGGACAGAGCTCCTACGAGCAGTACTTC.

The chain combines TRBV3-1 (or the pseudogene TRBV3-2) with TRBJ1-5; 9 bases are a match to TRBD1. V lost 4 bases and J lost 2; bases outside the gene matches: 6. This CDR3 contains 16 residues. Looked up from germline, CDR1 is LGHDT and CDR2 is YNNKEL (reference sequence). In nucleotides, the CDR3 is TGTGCCAGCAGCCCGTGGGGACAGGGTTGCAATCAGCCCCAGCATTTT. Residues: CASSPWGQGCNQPQHF.

This rearrangement joins TRBV19 to TRBJ1-2; 7 bases fit TRBD1. This CDR3 region has 16 residues. The V segment lost 5 bases and the J segment 8 bases; nucleotides outside the gene matches: 17. Germline V gene lookup returns CDR1 LNHDA and CDR2 SQIVND (reference sequence). The CDR3: CASSPPTGRRGEGYTF. For the CDR3, the DNA is TGTGCCAGTAGTCCCCCGACGGGGCGCAGGGGGGAAGGCTACACCTTC.

The V gene is TRBV2, the J gene TRBJ1-2; D call uncertain. The V end was cut by 6 bases, the J end by 5 bases, with 7 bases between. Germline V CDR1 and CDR2: SNHLY, FYNNEI. The CDR3 has 11 amino acids. CDR3 sequence reads: CASSLSYGYTF. In nucleotides, the CDR3 is TGTGCCAGCAGCCTCAGTTATGGCTACACCTTC.

This chain joins TRBV19 and TRBJ1-1; a weak D match, TRBD1 (5 bases). Germline V gene sequence: CDR1 LNHDA, CDR2 SQIVND (reference sequence). The CDR3 has 12 residues. V dropped 3 bases and J dropped 10 bases, with 12 bases sitting between them. CDR3 sequence reads: CASSIGGSGAFF. The CDR3 nucleotides are TGTGCCAGTAGTATTGGGGGGAGCGGAGCTTTCTTT.